The table lists the clone carrying this TCR beta chain with a few counts. The antigen is undetermined. Treatment denoted: oral pan-JAK inhibitor, 5-10 mg twice daily. As part of sample collection, lesional scalp punch biopsies and peripheral blood were taken from alopecia areata patients. Researchers picked out CD4+ and CD8+ T cells from PBMCs by sorting. Reverse transcribed after extraction, RNA yielded cDNA as the sequencing template. TCRdb's copy holds only in-frame clones and misses some; the assay was immunoSEQ multiplex PCR. The data contain roughly 98,000 clones, 50% to 75% of them singletons. The sample originates from a study of CD8+ T cells in alopecia areata. Regarding the study as a whole: Scalp clonality and expanded CD8+ clones among the top 100 showed significant decreases with tofacitinib.

The V and J ends lost 5 bases and 8 bases, in that order; junction bases with no gene match: 11. There are 15 residues in the CDR3. CDR1 and CDR2 from the germline V gene are LNHDA and SQIVND (reference sequence). The V and J genes are TRBV19 and TRBJ2-4; 8 nucleotides agree with TRBD1. The sequence came from a human donor with alopecia areata. Specimen: CD8+ T cells sorted from blood, collected at week 4, from a patient treated with tofacitinib. This CDR3 is CASSVDRVESYIQYF. The DNA for the CDR3 is TGTGCCAGTAGTGTGGACAGGGTAGAGTCATACATTCAGTACTTC. The full variable domain, in which reference TRBV19 and TRBJ2-4 provide the parts outside the CDR3, is DGGITQSPKYLFRKEGQNVTLSCEQNLNHDAMYWYRQDPGQGLRLIYYSQIVNDFQKGDIAEGYSVSREKKESFPLTVTSAQKNPTAFYLCASSVDRVESYIQYFGAGTRLSVL.